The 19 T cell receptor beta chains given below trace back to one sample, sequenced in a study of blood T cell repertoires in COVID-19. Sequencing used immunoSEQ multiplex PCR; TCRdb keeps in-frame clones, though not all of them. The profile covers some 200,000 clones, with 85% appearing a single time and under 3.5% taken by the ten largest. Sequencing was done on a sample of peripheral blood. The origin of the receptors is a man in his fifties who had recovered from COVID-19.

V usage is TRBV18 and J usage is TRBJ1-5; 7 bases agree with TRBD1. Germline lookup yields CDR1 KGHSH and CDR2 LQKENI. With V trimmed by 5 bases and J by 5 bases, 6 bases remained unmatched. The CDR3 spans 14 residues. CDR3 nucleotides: TGTGCCAGCTCATCAGGGGGACGGGATCAGCCCCAGCATTTT. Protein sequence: CASSSGGRDQPQHF.

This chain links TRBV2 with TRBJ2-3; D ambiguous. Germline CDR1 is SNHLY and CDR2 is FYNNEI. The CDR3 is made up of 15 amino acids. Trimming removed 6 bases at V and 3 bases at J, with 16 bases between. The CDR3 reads CASSPRVVATDTQYF. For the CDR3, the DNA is TGTGCCAGCAGCCCTCGTGTGGTAGCAACAGATACGCAGTATTTT.

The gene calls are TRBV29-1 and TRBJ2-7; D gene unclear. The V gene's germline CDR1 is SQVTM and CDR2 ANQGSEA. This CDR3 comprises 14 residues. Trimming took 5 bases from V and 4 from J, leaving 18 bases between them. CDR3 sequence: CSVLTSTSVYEQYF. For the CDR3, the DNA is TGCAGCGTTCTCACCTCGACATCGGTTTACGAGCAGTACTTC.

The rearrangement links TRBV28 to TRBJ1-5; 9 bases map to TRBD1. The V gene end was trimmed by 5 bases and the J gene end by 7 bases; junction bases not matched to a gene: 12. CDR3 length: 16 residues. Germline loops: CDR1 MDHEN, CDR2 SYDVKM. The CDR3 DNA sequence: TGTGCCAGCAGTACCCCCGCTCCGACAGGGGGGCAGCCCCAGCATTTT. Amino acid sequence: CASSTPAPTGGQPQHF.

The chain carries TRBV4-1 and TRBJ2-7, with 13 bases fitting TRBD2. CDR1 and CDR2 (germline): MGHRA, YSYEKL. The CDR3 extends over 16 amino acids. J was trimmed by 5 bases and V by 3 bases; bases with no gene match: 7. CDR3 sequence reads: CASSQTGTSGINEQYF. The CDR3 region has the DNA TGCGCCAGCAGCCAGACCGGGACTAGCGGGATCAACGAGCAGTACTTC.

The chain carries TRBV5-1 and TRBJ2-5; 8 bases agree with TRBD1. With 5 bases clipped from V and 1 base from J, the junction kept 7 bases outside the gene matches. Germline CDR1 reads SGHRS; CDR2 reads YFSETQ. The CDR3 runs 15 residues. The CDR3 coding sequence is TGCGCCAGCAGAGTCCTCCAGGGGGCCCAAGAGACCCAGTACTTC. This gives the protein CASRVLQGAQETQYF.

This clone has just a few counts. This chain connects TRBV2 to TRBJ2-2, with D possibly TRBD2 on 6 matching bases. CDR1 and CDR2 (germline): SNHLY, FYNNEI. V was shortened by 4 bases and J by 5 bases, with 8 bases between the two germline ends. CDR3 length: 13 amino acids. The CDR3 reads CASSVRGTGELFF. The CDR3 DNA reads TGTGCCAGCAGTGTTCGGGGGACCGGGGAGCTGTTTTTT.

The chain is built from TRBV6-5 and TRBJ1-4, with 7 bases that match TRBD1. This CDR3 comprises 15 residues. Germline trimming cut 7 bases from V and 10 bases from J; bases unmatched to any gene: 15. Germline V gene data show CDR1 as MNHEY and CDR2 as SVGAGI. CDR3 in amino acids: CASNLIRGRMGKLFF. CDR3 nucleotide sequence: TGTGCCAGCAACCTTATAAGGGGGCGCATGGGAAAACTGTTTTTT.

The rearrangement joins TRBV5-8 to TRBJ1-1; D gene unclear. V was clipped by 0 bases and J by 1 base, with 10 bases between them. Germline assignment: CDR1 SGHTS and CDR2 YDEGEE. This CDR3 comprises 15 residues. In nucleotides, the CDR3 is TGTGCCAGCAGCTTGGTTCTTTCCGGGAACACTGAAGCTTTCTTT. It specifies CASSLVLSGNTEAFF.

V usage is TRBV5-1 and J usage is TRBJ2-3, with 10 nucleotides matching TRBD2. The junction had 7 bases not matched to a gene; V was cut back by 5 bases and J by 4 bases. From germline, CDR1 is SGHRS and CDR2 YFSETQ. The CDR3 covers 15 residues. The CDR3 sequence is CASRASGSNADTQYF. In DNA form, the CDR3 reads TGCGCCAGCAGGGCTAGCGGGAGTAATGCAGATACGCAGTATTTT.

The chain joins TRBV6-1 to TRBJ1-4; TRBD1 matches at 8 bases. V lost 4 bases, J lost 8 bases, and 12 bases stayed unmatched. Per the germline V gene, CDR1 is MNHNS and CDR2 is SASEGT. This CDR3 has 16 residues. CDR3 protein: CASSASSGGAAEKLFF. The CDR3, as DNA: TGTGCCAGCAGTGCCTCGTCAGGGGGCGCAGCCGAAAAACTGTTTTTT.

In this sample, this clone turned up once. CDR3 protein: CASSPLAGGRNEQFF. Here the CDR3 DNA reads TGTGCCAGCAGTCCCCTCGCGGGAGGGCGAAATGAGCAGTTCTTC. The rearrangement links TRBV28 to TRBJ2-1; the match to TRBD2 covers 9 bases. The CDR3 length is 15 residues. The V gene's germline CDR1 is MDHEN and CDR2 SYDVKM. V trimming: 5 bases; J trimming: 7 bases; junction bases outside the gene matches: 9.

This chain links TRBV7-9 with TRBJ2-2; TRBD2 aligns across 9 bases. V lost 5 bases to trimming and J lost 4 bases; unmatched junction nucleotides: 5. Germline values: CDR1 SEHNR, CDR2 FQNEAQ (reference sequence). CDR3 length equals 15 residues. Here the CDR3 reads CASSTTSGVTGELFF. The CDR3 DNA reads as TGTGCCAGCAGCACGACTAGCGGAGTCACCGGGGAGCTGTTTTTT. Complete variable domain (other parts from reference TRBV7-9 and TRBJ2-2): DTGVSQNPRHKITKRGQNVTFRCDPISEHNRLYWYRQTLGQGPEFLTYFQNEAQLEKSRLLSDRFSAERPKGSFSTLEIQRTEQGDSAMYLCASSTTSGVTGELFFGEGSRLTVL.

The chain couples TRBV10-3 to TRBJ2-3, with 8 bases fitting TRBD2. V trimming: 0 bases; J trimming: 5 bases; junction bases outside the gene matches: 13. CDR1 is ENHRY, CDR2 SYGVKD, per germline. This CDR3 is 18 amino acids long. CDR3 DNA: TGTGCCATCAGTGAGTCCCCGATCGGAGCGGGAGATGAAGATACGCAGTATTTT. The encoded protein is CAISESPIGAGDEDTQYF.

Here the CDR3 DNA reads TGTGCCAGCAGCCCCGGGGTAGCGGGAGTGGAGACCCAGTACTTC. Residues: CASSPGVAGVETQYF. The chain has TRBV6-2 or TRBV6-3 and TRBJ2-5; 9 nucleotides agree with TRBD2. J gave up 5 bases and V 6 bases, and 10 bases lay outside the gene matches. The CDR3 covers 15 residues. Germline V lookup: CDR1 MNHEY, CDR2 SVGEGT.

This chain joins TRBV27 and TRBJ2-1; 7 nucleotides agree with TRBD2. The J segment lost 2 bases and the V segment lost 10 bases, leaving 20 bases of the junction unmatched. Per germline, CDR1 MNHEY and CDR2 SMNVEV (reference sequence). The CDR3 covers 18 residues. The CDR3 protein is CATLPRGRTRVAYNEQFF. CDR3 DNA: TGTGCCACCCTTCCAAGGGGCCGGACTAGGGTGGCCTACAATGAGCAGTTCTTC.

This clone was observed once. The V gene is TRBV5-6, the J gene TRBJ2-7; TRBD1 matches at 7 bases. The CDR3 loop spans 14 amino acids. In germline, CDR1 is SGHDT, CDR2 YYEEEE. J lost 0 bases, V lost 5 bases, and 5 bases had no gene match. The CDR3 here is CASSGRQGSYEQYF. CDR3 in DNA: TGTGCCAGCAGTGGGAGACAGGGCTCCTACGAGCAGTACTTC. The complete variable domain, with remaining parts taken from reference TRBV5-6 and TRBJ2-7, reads DAGVTQSPTHLIKTRGQQVTLRCSPKSGHDTVSWYQQALGQGPQFIFQYYEEEERQRGNFPDRFSGHQFPNYSSELNVNALLLGDSALYLCASSGRQGSYEQYFGPGTRLTVT.

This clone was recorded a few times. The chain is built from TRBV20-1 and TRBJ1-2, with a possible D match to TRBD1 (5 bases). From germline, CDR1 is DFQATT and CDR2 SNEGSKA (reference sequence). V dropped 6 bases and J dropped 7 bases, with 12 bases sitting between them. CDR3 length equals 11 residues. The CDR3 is CSATQGAGYTF. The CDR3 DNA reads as TGCAGTGCAACTCAGGGTGCTGGCTACACCTTC.

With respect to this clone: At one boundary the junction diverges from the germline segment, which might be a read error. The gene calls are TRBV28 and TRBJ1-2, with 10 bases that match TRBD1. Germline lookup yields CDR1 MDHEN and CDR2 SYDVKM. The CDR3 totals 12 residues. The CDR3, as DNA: TGTGCCAGCAGTTTGTCCTCCGGGACAGGGGCCTTC. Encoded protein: CASSLSSGTGAF.